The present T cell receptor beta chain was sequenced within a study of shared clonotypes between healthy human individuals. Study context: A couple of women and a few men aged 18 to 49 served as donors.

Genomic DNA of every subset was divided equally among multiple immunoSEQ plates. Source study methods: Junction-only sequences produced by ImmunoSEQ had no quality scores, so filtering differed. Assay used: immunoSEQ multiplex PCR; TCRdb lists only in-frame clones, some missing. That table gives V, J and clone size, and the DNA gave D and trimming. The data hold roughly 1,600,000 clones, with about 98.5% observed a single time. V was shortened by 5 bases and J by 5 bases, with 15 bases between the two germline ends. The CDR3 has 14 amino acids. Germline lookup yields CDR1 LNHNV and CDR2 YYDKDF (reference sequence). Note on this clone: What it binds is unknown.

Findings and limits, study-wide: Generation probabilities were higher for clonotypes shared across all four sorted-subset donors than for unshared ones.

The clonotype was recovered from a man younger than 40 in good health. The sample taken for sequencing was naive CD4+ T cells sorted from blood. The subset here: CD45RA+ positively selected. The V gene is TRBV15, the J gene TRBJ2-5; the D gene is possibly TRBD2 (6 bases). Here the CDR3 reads CATSPRGLRETQYF. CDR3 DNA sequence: TGTGCCACCAGCCCCCGGGGGTTACGGGAGACCCAGTACTTC.